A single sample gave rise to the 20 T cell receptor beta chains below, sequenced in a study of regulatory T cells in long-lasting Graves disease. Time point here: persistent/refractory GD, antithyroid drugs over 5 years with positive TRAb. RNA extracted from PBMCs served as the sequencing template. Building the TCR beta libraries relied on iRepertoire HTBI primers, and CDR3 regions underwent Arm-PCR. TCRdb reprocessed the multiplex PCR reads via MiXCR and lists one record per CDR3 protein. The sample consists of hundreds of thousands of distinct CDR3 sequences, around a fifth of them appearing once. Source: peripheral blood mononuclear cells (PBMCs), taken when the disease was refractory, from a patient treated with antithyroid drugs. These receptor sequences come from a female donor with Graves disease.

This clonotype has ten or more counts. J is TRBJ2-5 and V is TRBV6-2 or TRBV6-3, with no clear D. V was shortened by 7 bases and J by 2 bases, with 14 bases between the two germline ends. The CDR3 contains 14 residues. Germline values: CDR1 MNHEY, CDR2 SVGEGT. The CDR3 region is CASKQIGSQETQYF. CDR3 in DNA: TGTGCCAGCAAACAAATCGGCTCGCAAGAGACCCAGTACTTC.

The CDR3 sequence is CASSQDGGLDTEAFF. The CDR3 coding sequence is TGTGCCAGCAGCCAAGACGGTGGGTTAGACACTGAAGCTTTCTTT. This sequence joins TRBV3-1 and TRBJ1-1; D ambiguous. CDR3 length: 15 amino acids. V lost 0 bases and J 3 bases, leaving 11 bases between the germline ends. Germline lookup yields CDR1 LGHDT and CDR2 YNNKEL (reference sequence).

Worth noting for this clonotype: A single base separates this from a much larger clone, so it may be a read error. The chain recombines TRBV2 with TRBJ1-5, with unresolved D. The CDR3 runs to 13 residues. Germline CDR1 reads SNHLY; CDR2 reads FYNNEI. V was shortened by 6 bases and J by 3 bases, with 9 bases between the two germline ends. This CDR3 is CASRDINNQPQHF. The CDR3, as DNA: TGTGCCAGCAGGGATATTAACAATCAGCCCCAGCATTTT.

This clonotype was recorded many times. CDR3 residues: CASSPFGGEAFF. For the CDR3, the DNA is TGTGCCAGCTCACCATTCGGGGGTGAAGCTTTCTTT. The V gene is TRBV18, the J gene TRBJ1-1, with D possibly being TRBD1 (5 bases). The germline V and J ends were trimmed by 2 bases and 7 bases, with 8 bases remaining between them. The CDR3 length is 12 residues. CDR1 and CDR2 from the germline V gene are KGHSH and LQKENI.

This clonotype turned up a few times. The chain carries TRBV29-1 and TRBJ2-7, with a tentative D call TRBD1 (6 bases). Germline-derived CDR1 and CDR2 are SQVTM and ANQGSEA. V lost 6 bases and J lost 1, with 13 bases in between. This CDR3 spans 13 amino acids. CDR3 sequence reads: CSVVDRFSYEQYF. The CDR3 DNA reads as TGCAGCGTCGTCGACAGGTTTTCCTACGAGCAGTACTTC.

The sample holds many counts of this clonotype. The CDR3 loop is CASTFPTRRGGFPNYGYTF. The CDR3 nucleotides read TGTGCCAGCACTTTCCCAACAAGGCGAGGCGGTTTCCCGAACTATGGCTACACCTTC. V and J are TRBV2 and TRBJ1-2; D is undetermined. The length of the CDR3 is 19 residues. CDR1 is SNHLY, CDR2 FYNNEI, per germline. Trimming pared 7 bases from V and 2 bases from J, leaving 29 bases between.

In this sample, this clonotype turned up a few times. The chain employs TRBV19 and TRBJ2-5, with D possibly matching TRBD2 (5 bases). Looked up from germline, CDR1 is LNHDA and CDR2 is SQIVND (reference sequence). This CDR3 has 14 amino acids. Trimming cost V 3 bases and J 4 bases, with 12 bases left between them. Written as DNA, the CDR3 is TGTGCCAGTAGTATTCCCGGGGAACGAGAGACCCAGTACTTC. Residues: CASSIPGERETQYF.

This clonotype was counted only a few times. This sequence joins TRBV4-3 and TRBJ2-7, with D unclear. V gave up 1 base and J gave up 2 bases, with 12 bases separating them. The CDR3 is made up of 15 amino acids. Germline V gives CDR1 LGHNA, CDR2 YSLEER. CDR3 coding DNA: TGCGCCAGCAGCCAAGTGGCCGGGTTCGCCTACGAGCAGTACTTC. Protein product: CASSQVAGFAYEQYF.

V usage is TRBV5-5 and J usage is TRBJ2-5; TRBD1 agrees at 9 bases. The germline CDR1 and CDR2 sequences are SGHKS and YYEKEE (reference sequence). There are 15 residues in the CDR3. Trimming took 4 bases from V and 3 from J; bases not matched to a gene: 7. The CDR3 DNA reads TGTGCCAGCAGCCGACTCGGGACAGGGAAAGAGACCCAGTACTTC. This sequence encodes CASSRLGTGKETQYF.

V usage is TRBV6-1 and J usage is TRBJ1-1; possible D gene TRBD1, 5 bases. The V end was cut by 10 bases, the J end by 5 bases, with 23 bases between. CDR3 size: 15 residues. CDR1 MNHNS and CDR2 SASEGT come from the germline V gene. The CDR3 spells CAIGTGVIGRTEAFF. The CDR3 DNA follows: TGTGCCATAGGGACTGGGGTTATTGGACGGACTGAAGCTTTCTTT.

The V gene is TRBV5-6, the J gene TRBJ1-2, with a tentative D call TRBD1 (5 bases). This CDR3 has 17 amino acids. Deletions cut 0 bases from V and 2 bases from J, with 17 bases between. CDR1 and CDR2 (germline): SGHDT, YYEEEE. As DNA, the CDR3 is TGTGCCAGCAGCTTGGGGCAGGGTTTTTGGACGAACTATGGCTACACCTTC. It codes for CASSLGQGFWTNYGYTF.

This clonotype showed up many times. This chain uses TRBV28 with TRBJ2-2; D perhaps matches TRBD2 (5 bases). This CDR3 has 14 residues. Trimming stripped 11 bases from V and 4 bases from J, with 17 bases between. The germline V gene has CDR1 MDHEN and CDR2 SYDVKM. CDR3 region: CAARAAFVTGELFF. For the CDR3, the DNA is TGTGCCGCGAGGGCAGCATTCGTCACCGGGGAGCTGTTTTTT.

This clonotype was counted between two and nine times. CDR3 protein: CASSLVARGRSETQYF. As DNA, the CDR3 is TGTGCCAGCAGCTTGGTGGCTCGGGGCAGATCGGAGACCCAGTACTTC. The rearrangement joins TRBV5-5 to TRBJ2-5; tentatively, D is TRBD1 or TRBD2 (5 bases each). This CDR3 spans 16 amino acids. Germline lookup yields CDR1 SGHKS and CDR2 YYEKEE (reference sequence). V was clipped by 0 bases and J by 5 bases, with 17 bases between them.

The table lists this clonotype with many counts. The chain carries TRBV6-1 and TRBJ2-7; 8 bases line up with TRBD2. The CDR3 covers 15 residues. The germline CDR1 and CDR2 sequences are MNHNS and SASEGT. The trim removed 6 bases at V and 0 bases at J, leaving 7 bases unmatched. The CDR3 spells CASRASGGGSYEQYF. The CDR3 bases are TGTGCCAGCAGAGCCAGCGGGGGTGGCTCCTACGAGCAGTACTTC.

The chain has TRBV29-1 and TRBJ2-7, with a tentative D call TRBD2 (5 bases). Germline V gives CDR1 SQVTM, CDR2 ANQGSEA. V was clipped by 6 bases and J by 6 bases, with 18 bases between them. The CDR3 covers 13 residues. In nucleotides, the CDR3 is TGCAGCGTGACCGGGATCCTAACGTCCGAGCAGTACTTC. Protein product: CSVTGILTSEQYF.

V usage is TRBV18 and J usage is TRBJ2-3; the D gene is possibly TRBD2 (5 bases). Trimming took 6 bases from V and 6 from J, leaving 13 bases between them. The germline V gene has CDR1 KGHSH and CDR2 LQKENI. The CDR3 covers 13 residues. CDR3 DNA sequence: TGTGCCAGCTCCCCAGCGGTGGGCGATACGCAGTATTTT. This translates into CASSPAVGDTQYF. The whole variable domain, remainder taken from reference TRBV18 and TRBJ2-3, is NAGVMQNPRHLVRRRGQEARLRCSPMKGHSHVYWYRQLPEEGLKFMVYLQKENIIDESGMPKERFSAEFPKEGPSILRIQQVVRGDSAAYFCASSPAVGDTQYFGPGTRLTVL.

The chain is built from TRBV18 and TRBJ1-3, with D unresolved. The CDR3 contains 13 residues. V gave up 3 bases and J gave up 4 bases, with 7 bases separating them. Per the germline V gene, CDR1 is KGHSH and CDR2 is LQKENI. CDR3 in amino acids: CASSPTEGNTIYF. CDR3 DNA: TGTGCCAGCTCACCCACCGAGGGAAACACCATATATTTT.

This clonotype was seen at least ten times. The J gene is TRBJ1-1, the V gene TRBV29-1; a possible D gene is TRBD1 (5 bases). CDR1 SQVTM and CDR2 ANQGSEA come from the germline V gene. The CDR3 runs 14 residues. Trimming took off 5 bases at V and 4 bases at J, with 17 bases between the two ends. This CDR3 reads CSVSFREGSTEAFF. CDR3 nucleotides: TGCAGCGTTTCCTTCAGGGAAGGGAGCACTGAAGCTTTCTTT.

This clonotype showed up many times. Written as DNA, the CDR3 is TGTGCCAGCACTAGCCATTCTAGGGCAGGCAGGAATCAGCCCCAGCATTTT. It encodes CASTSHSRAGRNQPQHF. This sequence joins TRBV6-2 or TRBV6-3 and TRBJ1-5; no reliable D call. CDR1 is MNHEY, CDR2 SVGEGT, per germline. The CDR3 is made up of 17 amino acids. V gave up 7 bases and J gave up 4 bases, with 23 bases separating them.

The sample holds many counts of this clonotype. CDR3 sequence reads: CASSYPSGGTYEQYF. CDR3 DNA sequence: TGTGCCAGCAGTTACCCTAGCGGGGGCACCTACGAGCAGTACTTC. This chain joins TRBV6-2 or TRBV6-3 and TRBJ2-7, with TRBD2 matching 10 bases. V shed 2 bases, J shed 2 bases, and the junction held 3 bases outside the gene matches. CDR1 and CDR2 (germline): MNHEY, SVGEGT. CDR3 size: 15 residues.